These T cell receptor beta chains were read from a single sample in a study of blood T cell repertoires in COVID-19. TCRdb's table, derived via immunoSEQ multiplex PCR, lists solely in-frame clones and lacks some. The repertoire consists of 150,000 or so clones, with 75% to 90% occurring once and the leading ten covering less than 5%. Sequenced sample: PBMCs or T cells enriched from blood (not recorded which). The receptors here all came from a woman between 40 and 50 years old who had been exposed to COVID-19. Both conserved end residues are part of each CDR3. The D gene is left open where the match is weak. Clone size is stated in some rows and not others, as once, few, many or a class when expanded.

V,size,D,J,DNA,CDR3
TRBV5-5,NA,NA,TRBJ2-7,TGTGCCAGCAGCGGCTCGTCAACCTACGAGCAGTACTTC,CASSGSSTYEQYF
TRBV6-6,few,TRBD1,TRBJ2-5,TGTGCCAGCAGTTTAAGGACAGGGGAAGAGACCCAGTACTTC,CASSLRTGEETQYF
TRBV6-2/TRBV6-3,NA,NA,TRBJ2-5,TGTGCCAGCAGTAAGAGAGGGGAGACCCAGTACTTC,CASSKRGETQYF
TRBV3-1/TRBV3-2,NA,NA,TRBJ2-3,TGTGCCAGCAGCCAAGAGCCGGCAGGACTTTCAGATACGCAGTATTTT,CASSQEPAGLSDTQYF
TRBV4-1,NA,NA,TRBJ1-5,TGCGCCAGCAGCCAAGTGGGAGGCGGGGGTGGTCAGCCCCAGCATTTT,CASSQVGGGGGQPQHF
TRBV5-4,many,NA,TRBJ2-1,TGTGCCAGCAGCCGATCTAGCGACAATGAGCAGTTCTTC,CASSRSSDNEQFF
TRBV11-2,NA,TRBD1,TRBJ1-1,TGTGCCAGCAGCTTGGGTCAGGGGGGGAACACTGAAGCTTTCTTT,CASSLGQGGNTEAFF
TRBV5-1,NA,NA,TRBJ1-2,TGCGCCAGCAGCTTGACAGGAGGAGGGCCCAACTATGGCTACACCTTC,CASSLTGGGPNYGYTF
TRBV6-1,NA,TRBD1,TRBJ1-5,TGTGCCAGCAGTGATGTTGGACAGGGTGGGAATCAGCCCCAGCATTTT,CASSDVGQGGNQPQHF
TRBV15,medium-sized,TRBD1,TRBJ2-3,TGTGCCACCGGCTCCGATGCAGGGGGTTTTCAGGAAGATACGCAGTATTTT,CATGSDAGGFQEDTQYF
TRBV29-1,NA,TRBD1,TRBJ2-2,TGCAGCGCCGGATCGACAGGGGGCGTTACCGGGGAGCTGTTTTTT,CSAGSTGGVTGELFF
TRBV4-3,NA,TRBD2,TRBJ2-7,TGCGCCAGCAGCCAAGACAGACTAGCGGGAGACCCCTACGAGCAGTACTTC,CASSQDRLAGDPYEQYF
TRBV9,NA,NA,TRBJ2-1,TGTGCCAGCAGCGCCGAGGTGTGGACGGGGGACAATGAGCAGTTCTTC,CASSAEVWTGDNEQFF
TRBV5-5,NA,TRBD2,TRBJ2-1,TGTGCCAGCAGCTTGCTAGCGGGGGCCTACAATGAGCAGTTCTTC,CASSLLAGAYNEQFF
TRBV20-1,many,TRBD2,TRBJ2-3,TGCAGTGCTAGTGAGGGATTGGCGGGAGTCGTGTATACGCAGTATTTT,CSASEGLAGVVYTQYF
TRBV5-1,NA,NA,TRBJ2-5,TGCGCCAGCAGCCCAGGGGAGACCCAGTACTTC,CASSPGETQYF
TRBV5-5,NA,TRBD2,TRBJ2-1,TGTGCCAGCAGCTTGATCAGCGGGAACTACAATGAGCAGTTCTTC,CASSLISGNYNEQFF
TRBV29-1,NA,NA,TRBJ1-2,TGCAGCGTTGAAGATCACCAGGACTATGGCTACACCTTC,CSVEDHQDYGYTF
TRBV12-3/TRBV12-4,NA,NA,TRBJ2-5,TGTGCCAGCAGTTTAACGGGAGAGACCCAGTACTTC,CASSLTGETQYF
TRBV5-1,NA,TRBD1,TRBJ1-3,TGCGCCAGCAGCATCGGACAGGCAAGCTCTGGAAACACCATATATTTT,CASSIGQASSGNTIYF
TRBV5-1,NA,NA,TRBJ1-2,TGCGCCAGCAGCTCGGTCGATGCTGGCTACACCTTC,CASSSVDAGYTF
TRBV2,NA,TRBD2,TRBJ2-2,TGTGCCAGCAGTGAACGACTAGCGGGAAACGGGGAGCTGTTTTTT,CASSERLAGNGELFF
TRBV14,NA,NA,TRBJ1-2,TGTGCCAGCCTACCGGGACAAAATAACTATGGCTACACCTTC,CASLPGQNNYGYTF
TRBV5-4,NA,NA,TRBJ1-1,TGTGCCAGCAGCTCCCACCTGACACGTAAAAACACTGAAGCTTTCTTT,CASSSHLTRKNTEAFF
TRBV19,NA,TRBD1,TRBJ1-1,TGTGCCAGTAGTATACCTACTGACAGGGAGGAGTACACTGAAGCTTTCTTT,CASSIPTDREEYTEAFF
TRBV19,NA,NA,TRBJ1-2,TGTGCCAGTCTCTCGGGAGCCACGTCCCGCGGCTACACCTTC,CASLSGATSRGYTF
TRBV12-3/TRBV12-4,NA,TRBD2,TRBJ2-3,TGTGCCAGCAGTAAACTCAGGGCCGGGGGGAAGTATTTT,CASSKLRAGGKYF
TRBV19,NA,NA,TRBJ2-3,TGTGCCAGTAGTATACCCAGGGGAGACACAGATACGCAGTATTTT,CASSIPRGDTDTQYF
TRBV19,NA,NA,TRBJ2-2,TGTGCCAGTATGGGGACAAAGGGGTTTAGTACCGGGGAGCTGTTTTTT,CASMGTKGFSTGELFF
TRBV7-2,once,NA,TRBJ1-4,TGTGCCAGCAGCTTAAACCAGGGATCCGAAAAACTGTTTTTT,CASSLNQGSEKLFF
TRBV11-2,NA,NA,TRBJ1-2,TGTGCCAGCAGCTTTTGGGGCGGTGGCTACACCTTC,CASSFWGGGYTF
TRBV6-2/TRBV6-3,NA,NA,TRBJ1-5,TGTGCCAGCAGTTCCCACAGGAGAATAGTTGAGCCCCAGCATTTT,CASSSHRRIVEPQHF
TRBV10-2,NA,NA,TRBJ1-4,TGCGCCAGCTCCGAGGGCCCCCCGGGATCGAATGAAAAACTGTTTTTT,CASSEGPPGSNEKLFF
TRBV19,NA,NA,TRBJ2-7,TGTGCCAGTAGTATAGACCCTCTAGGTTACGAGCAGTACTTC,CASSIDPLGYEQYF
TRBV3-1/TRBV3-2,NA,NA,TRBJ1-5,TGTGCCAGCAGCCAAGAACTAAAGGGGCCGAGCAATCAGCCCCAGCATTTT,CASSQELKGPSNQPQHF
TRBV9,NA,NA,TRBJ2-7,TGTGCCAGCAGCGTAGGGGACATCACCTCCTACGAGCAGTACTTC,CASSVGDITSYEQYF
TRBV18,once,TRBD2,TRBJ2-1,TGTGCCAGCTCACCCCCCGGCGGGAGTAGCGACAATGAGCAGTTCTTC,CASSPPGGSSDNEQFF
TRBV3-1/TRBV3-2,NA,TRBD1,TRBJ1-2,TGTGCCAGCAGCTCGGGACAGGGGGGAAACTATGGCTACACCTTC,CASSSGQGGNYGYTF
TRBV18,NA,NA,TRBJ2-5,TGTGCCAGCTCACCTGGTCCAGCGGAGACCCAGTACTTC,CASSPGPAETQYF
TRBV2,once,NA,TRBJ1-1,TGTGCCAGCAGGGGCGGGGGTGAAGCTTTCTTT,CASRGGGEAFF
TRBV5-1,NA,NA,TRBJ1-4,TGCGCCAGCAGCTTGGAGTCGGGAGGAAAACTGTTTTTT,CASSLESGGKLFF
TRBV28,NA,NA,TRBJ1-2,TGTGCCAGCAGTTTAGGTCAGGGCTATGGCTACACCTTC,CASSLGQGYGYTF
TRBV19,few,TRBD1,TRBJ1-2,TGTGCCAGTAGTCCCCCCGGGACAGGTTTTGAAGGCTACACCTTC,CASSPPGTGFEGYTF
TRBV2,NA,TRBD2,TRBJ2-1,TGTGCCAGCAGTAATTCTCGGGGGGTCGTAGGGGAGCAGTTCTTC,CASSNSRGVVGEQFF
TRBV7-2,NA,NA,TRBJ1-5,TGTGCCAGCAGCTTAACAGATTATGACAATCAGCCCCAGCATTTT,CASSLTDYDNQPQHF
TRBV4-1,NA,NA,TRBJ1-1,TGCGCCAGCAGCCAGTTGACATTGAACACTGAAGCTTTCTTT,CASSQLTLNTEAFF
TRBV13,NA,TRBD1,TRBJ1-4,TGTGCCAGCAGCACTAGTGACAGGGGGTATGAAAAACTGTTTTTT,CASSTSDRGYEKLFF
TRBV15,once,TRBD1,TRBJ1-5,TGTGCCACCAGCAGAGGTACAGGGGCTCAGCCCCAGCATTTT,CATSRGTGAQPQHF
TRBV2,NA,TRBD1,TRBJ2-5,TGTGCCAGCGGGGGGCGGACAGGGGGCCAAGAGACCCAGTACTTC,CASGGRTGGQETQYF
TRBV28,NA,TRBD2,TRBJ2-1,TGTGCCAGCAGTTTAACTAGCGGATTCAATGAGCAGTTCTTC,CASSLTSGFNEQFF
TRBV27,NA,TRBD1,TRBJ1-1,TGTGCCAGCAGTTTTGGGGGACAGGGAAACACTGAAGCTTTCTTT,CASSFGGQGNTEAFF
TRBV11-2,NA,TRBD1,TRBJ2-5,TGTGCCAGCAGCTTAGATAATATGGACAGGCTCCAAGAGACCCAGTACTTC,CASSLDNMDRLQETQYF
TRBV4-1,NA,NA,TRBJ2-1,TGCGCCAGTTGGGGGGGCACTGAGCAGTTCTTC,CASWGGTEQFF
TRBV19,NA,NA,TRBJ2-6,TGTGCCAGTACCGAACTATCAAGGTCTGGGGCCAACGTCCTGACTTTC,CASTELSRSGANVLTF
TRBV5-1,NA,NA,TRBJ1-4,TGCGCCAGCACCCAGCGGGGCCCCTATGAAAAACTGTTTTTT,CASTQRGPYEKLFF
TRBV29-1,NA,NA,TRBJ2-7,TGCAGCGCGTACAGGGACGGCCACGAGCAGTACTTC,CSAYRDGHEQYF
TRBV10-2,NA,NA,TRBJ2-5,TGCGCCAGCAGTGCGGTGGTAGGGGCGACCCAGTACTTC,CASSAVVGATQYF
TRBV19,NA,TRBD1,TRBJ1-5,TGTGCCAGTAGTGGGACAGGGGGGAATACGGGCAATCAGCCCCAGCATTTT,CASSGTGGNTGNQPQHF
TRBV2,NA,TRBD1,TRBJ1-4,TGTGCCAGCTCTACCCAGGGGGGTGAAAAACTGTTTTTT,CASSTQGGEKLFF
TRBV6-5,NA,NA,TRBJ1-1,TGTGCCAGCAACCCTTCGGGTTCTGAAGCTTTCTTT,CASNPSGSEAFF